This record covers a single T cell receptor beta chain. The data are from a study of blood T cell repertoires in COVID-19. Across the whole study: There were acute and convalescent COVID-19 samples, and they came from the United States, Italy and Spain.

The length of the CDR3 is 13 residues. Germline CDR1 and CDR2: SGDLS and YYNGEE. V dropped 4 bases and J dropped 4 bases, with 12 bases sitting between them. In the study's own analysis: Reference gene primer amplification gave estimated nucleated cell counts. Libraries were prepared by immunoSEQ multiplex PCR; TCRdb keeps only in-frame clonotypes and omits some of them. For V, J and clone size, that table is used; D and trimming come from the DNA. The sample lists about 31,000 clones, nearly 90% occurring once. This TCR came from a man between 60 and 75 years old with COVID-19, enrolled during active disease. Material for sequencing was peripheral blood. The chain is built from TRBV9 and TRBJ2-7, with D uncertain. CDR3 region: CASSPSPEYEQYF. CDR3 DNA sequence: TGTGCCAGCAGCCCCTCCCCGGAGTACGAGCAGTACTTC.